Sequencing of this T cell receptor (beta chain) was carried out in a study of T cells in Graves' hyperthyroidism and ophthalmopathy. Study observations and caveats: In blood, most of the thyroid clonotypes expanded above 0.001 were also present. Ophthalmopathy, which appeared later, was predicted by the model a median around 6 months before onset.

This clonotype was seen many times. The antigen is not known. Criteria for exclusion of patients were uncontrolled infection, other autoimmune disease, pregnancy or lactation. The authors obtained PBMCs from about 9.5 ml of fresh peripheral blood. V gave up 6 bases and J gave up 7 bases; unmatched junction bases: 8. Looked up from germline, CDR1 is SGHDT and CDR2 is YYEEEE. The CDR3 length is 15 residues. There were TCR beta CDR3 regions amplified from RNA transcripts. In the first-round RT-PCR of the TCR CDR3, the HTBI primer set was used. TCRdb recomputed calls from the multiplex PCR reads with MiXCR, one row per CDR3 protein. The data hold a few hundred thousand distinct CDR3 sequences, with roughly a sixth observed a single time.

Material: blood. This chain links TRBV5-6 with TRBJ2-1, with 12 bases fitting TRBD1. The TCR originated in a woman aged 18-29 years with Graves' ophthalmopathy. The CDR3 spells CASTEGDRGLNEQFF. CDR3 sequence (DNA): TGTGCCAGCACCGAGGGGGACAGGGGGCTTAATGAGCAGTTCTTC.